The entry below gives a single T cell receptor beta chain sequence along with its context. Assay used: immunoSEQ multiplex PCR; TCRdb lists only in-frame clones, some missing. The sample has tens of thousands of clones, roughly 80% seen once. This sample is drawn from a study of OX40 agonist ivuxolimab in advanced cancers. The CDR3 runs to 16 residues. V dropped 2 bases and J dropped 1 base, with 13 bases sitting between them. The germline CDR1 and CDR2 sequences are SGHAT and FQNNGV. The sample here was CD4+ or CD8+ T cells sorted from blood, taken in a trial of the OX40 agonist ivuxolimab. This receptor was taken from an adult with an advanced solid tumor such as melanoma, head and neck, liver or kidney cancer. The rearrangement joins TRBV11-2 to TRBJ2-3; a weak D match, TRBD1 (6 bases). The CDR3 DNA reads TGTGCCAGCAGCTTATCACCGGACAGAGGCACAGATACGCAGTATTTT. Its translation is CASSLSPDRGTDTQYF.